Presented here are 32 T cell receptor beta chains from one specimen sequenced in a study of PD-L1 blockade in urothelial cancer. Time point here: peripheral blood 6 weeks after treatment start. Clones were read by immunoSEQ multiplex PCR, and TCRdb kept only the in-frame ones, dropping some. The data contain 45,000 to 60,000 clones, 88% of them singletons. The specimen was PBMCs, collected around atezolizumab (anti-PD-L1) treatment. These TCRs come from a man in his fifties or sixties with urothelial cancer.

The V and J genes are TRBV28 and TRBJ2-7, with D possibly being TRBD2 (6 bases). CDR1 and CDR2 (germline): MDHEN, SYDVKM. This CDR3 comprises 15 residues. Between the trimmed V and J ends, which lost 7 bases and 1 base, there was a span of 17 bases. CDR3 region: CASTSSGIGSYEQYF. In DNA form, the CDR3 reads TGTGCCAGCACCAGTAGCGGAATCGGGTCCTACGAGCAGTACTTC.

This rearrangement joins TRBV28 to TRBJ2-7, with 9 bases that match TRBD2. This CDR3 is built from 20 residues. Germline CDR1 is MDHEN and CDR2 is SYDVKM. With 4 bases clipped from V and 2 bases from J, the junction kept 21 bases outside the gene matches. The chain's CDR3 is CASSSLPSGDSLSLPYEQYF. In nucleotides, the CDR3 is TGTGCCAGCAGTTCGTTACCTAGCGGGGACTCTCTGTCGTTACCCTACGAGCAGTACTTC. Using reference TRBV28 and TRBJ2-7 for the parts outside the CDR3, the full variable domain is DVKVTQSSRYLVKRTGEKVFLECVQDMDHENMFWYRQDPGLGLRLIYFSYDVKMKEKGDIPEGYSVSREKKERFSLILESASTNQTSMYLCASSSLPSGDSLSLPYEQYFGPGTRLTVT.

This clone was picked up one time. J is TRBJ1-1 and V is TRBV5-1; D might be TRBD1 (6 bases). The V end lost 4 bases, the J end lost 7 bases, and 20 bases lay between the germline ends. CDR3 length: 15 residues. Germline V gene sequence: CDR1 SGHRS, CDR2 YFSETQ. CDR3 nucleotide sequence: TGCGCCAGCAGCGAGAGGCAAACAGGGACAAGTGAAGCTTTCTTT. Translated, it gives CASSERQTGTSEAFF.

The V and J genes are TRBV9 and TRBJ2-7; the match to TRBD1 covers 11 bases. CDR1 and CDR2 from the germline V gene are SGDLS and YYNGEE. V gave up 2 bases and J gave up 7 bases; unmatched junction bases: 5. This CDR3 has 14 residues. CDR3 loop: CASSVQDRGREQYF. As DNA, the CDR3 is TGTGCCAGCAGCGTCCAGGACAGGGGGCGGGAGCAGTACTTC. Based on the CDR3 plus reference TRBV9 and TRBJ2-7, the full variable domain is DSGVTQTPKHLITATGQRVTLRCSPRSGDLSVYWYQQSLDQGLQFLIQYYNGEERAKGNILERFSAQQFPDLHSELNLSSLELGDSALYFCASSVQDRGREQYFGPGTRLTVT.

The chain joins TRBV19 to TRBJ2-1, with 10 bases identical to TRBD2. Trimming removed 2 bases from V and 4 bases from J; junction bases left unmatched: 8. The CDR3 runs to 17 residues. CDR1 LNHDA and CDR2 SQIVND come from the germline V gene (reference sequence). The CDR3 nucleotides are TGTGCCAGTAGTATAATCGTAGCTAGCGGGAGTTACAATGAGCAGTTCTTC. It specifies CASSIIVASGSYNEQFF.

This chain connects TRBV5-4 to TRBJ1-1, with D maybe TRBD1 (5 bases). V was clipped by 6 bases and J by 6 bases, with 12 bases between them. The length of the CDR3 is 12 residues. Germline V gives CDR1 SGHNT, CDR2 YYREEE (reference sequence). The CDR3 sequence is CASTITGAEAFF. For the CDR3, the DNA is TGTGCCAGCACCATAACGGGGGCTGAAGCTTTCTTT.

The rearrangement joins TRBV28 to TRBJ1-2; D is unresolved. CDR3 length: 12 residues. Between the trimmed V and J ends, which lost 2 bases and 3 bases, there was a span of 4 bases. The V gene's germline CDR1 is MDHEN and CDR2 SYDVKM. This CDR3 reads CASSLRDYGYTF. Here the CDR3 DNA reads TGTGCCAGCAGTTTACGGGACTATGGCTACACCTTC.

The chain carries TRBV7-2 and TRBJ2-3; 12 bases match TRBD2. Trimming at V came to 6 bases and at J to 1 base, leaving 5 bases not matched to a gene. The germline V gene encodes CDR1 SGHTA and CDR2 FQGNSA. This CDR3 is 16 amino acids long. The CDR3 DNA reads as TGTGCCAGCAGAACCGGGACTAGCGGGCGCACAGATACGCAGTATTTT. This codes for CASRTGTSGRTDTQYF.

The DNA of the CDR3 is TGTGCCTGGAGCTCGTCAGCGGTTAATGAAAAACTGTTTTTT. Protein product: CAWSSSAVNEKLFF. The chain joins TRBV30 to TRBJ1-4; D unclear. The CDR3 extends over 14 amino acids. The V and J ends lost 3 bases and 4 bases respectively, with 12 bases between them. CDR1 is GTSNPN, CDR2 SVGIG, per germline (reference sequence).

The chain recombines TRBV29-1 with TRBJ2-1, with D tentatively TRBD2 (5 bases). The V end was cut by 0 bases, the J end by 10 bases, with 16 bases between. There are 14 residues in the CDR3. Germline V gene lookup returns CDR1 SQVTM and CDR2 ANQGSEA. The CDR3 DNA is TGCAGCGTTGAAGATCCCCGGACTCCCTACGAGCAGTTCTTC. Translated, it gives CSVEDPRTPYEQFF.

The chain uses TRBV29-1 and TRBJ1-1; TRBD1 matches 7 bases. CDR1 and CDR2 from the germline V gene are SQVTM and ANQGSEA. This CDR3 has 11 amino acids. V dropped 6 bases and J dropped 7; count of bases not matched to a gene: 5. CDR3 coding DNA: TGCAGCGTCGTTACAGGGGTTGAAGCTTTCTTT. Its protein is CSVVTGVEAFF.

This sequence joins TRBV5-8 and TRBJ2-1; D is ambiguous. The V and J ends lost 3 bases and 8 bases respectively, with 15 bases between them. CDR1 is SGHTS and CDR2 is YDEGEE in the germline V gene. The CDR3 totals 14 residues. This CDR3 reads CASSSTTLRYEQFF. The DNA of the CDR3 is TGTGCCAGCAGCTCGACGACTCTCCGGTATGAGCAGTTCTTC.

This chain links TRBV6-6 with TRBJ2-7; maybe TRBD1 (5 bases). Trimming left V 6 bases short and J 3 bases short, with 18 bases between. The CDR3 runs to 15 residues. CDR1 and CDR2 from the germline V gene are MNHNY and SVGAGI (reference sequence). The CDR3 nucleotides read TGTGCCAGCAGCCCTACGACAGCCTTGGGCTACGAGCAGTACTTC. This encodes CASSPTTALGYEQYF.

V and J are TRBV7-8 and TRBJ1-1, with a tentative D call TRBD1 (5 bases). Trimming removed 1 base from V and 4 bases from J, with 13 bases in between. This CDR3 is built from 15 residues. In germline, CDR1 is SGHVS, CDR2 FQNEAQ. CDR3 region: CASSLDWGLGTEAFF. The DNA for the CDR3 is TGTGCCAGCAGCTTAGACTGGGGCTTGGGCACTGAAGCTTTCTTT.

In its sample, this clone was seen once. CDR3: CASSDRGVETQYF. The CDR3 nucleotides read TGTGCCAGCAGTGACAGGGGAGTGGAGACCCAGTACTTC. The chain uses TRBV6-1 and TRBJ2-5, with TRBD1 as a possible D gene (6 bases). V was cut by 3 bases and J by 5 bases, with 10 bases left in between. Germline lookup yields CDR1 MNHNS and CDR2 SASEGT. This CDR3 contains 13 residues.

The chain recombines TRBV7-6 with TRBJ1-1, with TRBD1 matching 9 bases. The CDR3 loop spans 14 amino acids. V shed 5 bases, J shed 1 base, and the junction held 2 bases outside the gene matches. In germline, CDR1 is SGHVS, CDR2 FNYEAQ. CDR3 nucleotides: TGTGCCAGCAGCCCGGGACAGGGGAACACTGAAGCTTTCTTT. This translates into CASSPGQGNTEAFF.

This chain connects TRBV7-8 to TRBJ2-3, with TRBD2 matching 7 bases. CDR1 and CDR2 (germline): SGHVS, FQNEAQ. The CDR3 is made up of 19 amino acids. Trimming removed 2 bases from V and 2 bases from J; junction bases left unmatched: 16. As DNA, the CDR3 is TGTGCCAGCAGCTTAACCGGGTCGTGGGCTAGCGGTATCACAGATACGCAGTATTTT. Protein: CASSLTGSWASGITDTQYF.

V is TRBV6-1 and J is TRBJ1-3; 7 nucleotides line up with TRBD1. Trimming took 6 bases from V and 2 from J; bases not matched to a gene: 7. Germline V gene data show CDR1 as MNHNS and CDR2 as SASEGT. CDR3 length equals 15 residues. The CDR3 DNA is TGTGCCAGCAGAGATACTGACAGGGCTGGAAACACCATATATTTT. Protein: CASRDTDRAGNTIYF.

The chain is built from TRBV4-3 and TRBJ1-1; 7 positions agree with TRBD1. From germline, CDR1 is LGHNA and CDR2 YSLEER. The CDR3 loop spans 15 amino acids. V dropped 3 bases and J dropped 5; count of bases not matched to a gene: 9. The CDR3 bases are TGCGCCAGCAGCCAGGTGGCCGGGACAGCTACTGAAGCTTTCTTT. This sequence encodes CASSQVAGTATEAFF.

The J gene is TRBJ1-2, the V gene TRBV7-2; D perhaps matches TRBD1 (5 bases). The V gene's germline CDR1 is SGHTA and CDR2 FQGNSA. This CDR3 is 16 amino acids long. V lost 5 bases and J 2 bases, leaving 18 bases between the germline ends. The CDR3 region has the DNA TGTGCCAGCAGCCCCTCGGGAGGGGCGCAGAACTATGGCTACACCTTC. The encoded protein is CASSPSGGAQNYGYTF.

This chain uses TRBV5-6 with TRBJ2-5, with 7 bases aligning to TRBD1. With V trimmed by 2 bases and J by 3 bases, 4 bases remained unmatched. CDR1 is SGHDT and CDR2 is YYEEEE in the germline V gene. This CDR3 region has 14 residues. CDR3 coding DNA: TGTGCCAGCAGCTTCGAGGGGGCGAAAGAGACCCAGTACTTC. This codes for CASSFEGAKETQYF.

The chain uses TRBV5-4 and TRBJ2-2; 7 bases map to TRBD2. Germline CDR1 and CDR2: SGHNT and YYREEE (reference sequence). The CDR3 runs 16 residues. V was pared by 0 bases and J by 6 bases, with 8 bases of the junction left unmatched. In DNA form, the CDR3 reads TGTGCCAGCAGCTTGGGGGGGAGGGGTCTCGCCGGGGAGCTGTTTTTT. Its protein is CASSLGGRGLAGELFF.

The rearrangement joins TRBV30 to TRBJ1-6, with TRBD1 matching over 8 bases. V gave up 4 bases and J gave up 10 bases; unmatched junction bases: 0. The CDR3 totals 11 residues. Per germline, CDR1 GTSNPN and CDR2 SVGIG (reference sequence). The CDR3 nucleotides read TGTGCCTGGACAGGGGGCTCACCCCTCCACTTT. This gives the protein CAWTGGSPLHF.

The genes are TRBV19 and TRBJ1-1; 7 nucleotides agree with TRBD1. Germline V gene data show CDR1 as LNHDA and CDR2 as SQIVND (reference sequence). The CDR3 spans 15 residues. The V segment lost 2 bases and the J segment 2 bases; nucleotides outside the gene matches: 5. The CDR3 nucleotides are TGTGCCAGTAGTATAATGACAGGGAGAAACACTGAAGCTTTCTTT. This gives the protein CASSIMTGRNTEAFF.

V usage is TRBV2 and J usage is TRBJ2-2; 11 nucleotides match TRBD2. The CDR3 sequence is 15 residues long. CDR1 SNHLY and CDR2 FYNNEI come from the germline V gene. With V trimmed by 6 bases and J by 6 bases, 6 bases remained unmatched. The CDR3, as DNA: TGTGCCAGCAGCCTTAGCGGGGGGGCGTCCGGGGAGCTGTTTTTT. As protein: CASSLSGGASGELFF. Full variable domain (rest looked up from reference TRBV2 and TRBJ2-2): EPEVTQTPSHQVTQMGQEVILRCVPISNHLYFYWYRQILGQKVEFLVSFYNNEISEKSEIFDDQFSVERPDGSNFTLKIRSTKLEDSAMYFCASSLSGGASGELFFGEGSRLTVL.

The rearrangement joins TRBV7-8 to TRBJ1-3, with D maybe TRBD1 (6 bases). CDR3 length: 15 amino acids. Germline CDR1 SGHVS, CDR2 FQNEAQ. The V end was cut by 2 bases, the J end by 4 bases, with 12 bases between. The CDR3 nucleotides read TGTGCCAGCAGCTTAAGGCAGGGGACGGGAAACACCATATATTTT. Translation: CASSLRQGTGNTIYF.

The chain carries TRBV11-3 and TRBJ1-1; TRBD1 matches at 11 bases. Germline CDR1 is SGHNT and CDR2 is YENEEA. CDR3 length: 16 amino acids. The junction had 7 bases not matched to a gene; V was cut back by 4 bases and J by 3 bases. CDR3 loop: CASSYGTGGSDTEAFF. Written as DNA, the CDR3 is TGTGCCAGCAGCTACGGGACAGGGGGATCGGACACTGAAGCTTTCTTT.

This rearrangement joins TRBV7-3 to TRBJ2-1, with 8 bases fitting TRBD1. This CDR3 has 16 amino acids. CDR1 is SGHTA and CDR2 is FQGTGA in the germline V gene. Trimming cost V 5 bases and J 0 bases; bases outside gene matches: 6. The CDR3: CASSPRTGSSYNEQFF. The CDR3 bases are TGTGCCAGCAGCCCCAGGACAGGGAGCTCCTACAATGAGCAGTTCTTC.

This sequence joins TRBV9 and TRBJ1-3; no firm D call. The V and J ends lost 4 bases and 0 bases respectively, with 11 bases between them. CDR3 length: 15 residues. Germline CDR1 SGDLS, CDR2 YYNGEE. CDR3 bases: TGTGCCAGCAGCCCCGGGGTTTCCTCTGGAAACACCATATATTTT. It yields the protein CASSPGVSSGNTIYF.

The CDR3 loop reads CASSLSGGTGELFF. Written as DNA, the CDR3 is TGTGCCAGCAGCTTATCGGGGGGCACCGGGGAGCTGTTTTTT. V and J are TRBV7-2 and TRBJ2-2; 7 nucleotides agree with TRBD2. The CDR3 consists of 14 residues. CDR1 and CDR2 from the germline V gene are SGHTA and FQGNSA. The V gene end was trimmed by 2 bases and the J gene end by 4 bases; junction bases not matched to a gene: 1.

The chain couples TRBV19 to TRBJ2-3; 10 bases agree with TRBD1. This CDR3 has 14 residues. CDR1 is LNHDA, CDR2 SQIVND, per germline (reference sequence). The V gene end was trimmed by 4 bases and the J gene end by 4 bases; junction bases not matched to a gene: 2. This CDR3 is CASSTGQGADTQYF. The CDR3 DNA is TGTGCCAGTAGTACCGGACAGGGGGCAGATACGCAGTATTTT.

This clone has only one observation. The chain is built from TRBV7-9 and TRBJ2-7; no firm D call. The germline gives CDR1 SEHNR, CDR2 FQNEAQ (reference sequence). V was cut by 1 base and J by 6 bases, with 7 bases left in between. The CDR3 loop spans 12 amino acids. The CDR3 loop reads CASSLGALEQYF. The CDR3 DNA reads TGTGCCAGCAGCTTAGGCGCCCTCGAGCAGTACTTC.